These 19 T cell receptor beta chains came from one sample sequenced in a study of blood T cell repertoires in COVID-19. Sequenced by immunoSEQ multiplex PCR; TCRdb stores in-frame clones only, minus some. This table holds under 400,000 clones, around 90% found once. Material for sequencing was peripheral blood. The receptors were sampled from a man aged 18-30 years with active or convalescent COVID-19.

J is TRBJ2-7 and V is TRBV7-2, with TRBD1 identical over 7 bases. Germline values: CDR1 SGHTA, CDR2 FQGNSA. With V trimmed by 5 bases and J by 5 bases, 9 bases remained unmatched. CDR3 length: 14 residues. The CDR3 nucleotides are TGTGCCAGCAGCACCCCTTGGACAGGCGACGAGCAGTACTTC. This translates into CASSTPWTGDEQYF.

The chain links TRBV4-2 to TRBJ1-5; 12 nucleotides align to TRBD1. Unmatched junction bases numbered 10, after V lost 5 bases and J lost 5 bases. Germline lookup yields CDR1 LGHNA and CDR2 YNFKEQ. The CDR3 has 17 amino acids. The CDR3 region has the DNA TGTGCCAGCAGCGACGGGACAGGGGGCAAGGAGCATCAGCCCCAGCATTTT. The encoded protein is CASSDGTGGKEHQPQHF.

The chain joins TRBV18 to TRBJ2-1, with 15 bases that match TRBD2. CDR1 and CDR2 from the germline V gene are KGHSH and LQKENI. This CDR3 has 15 amino acids. V trimming: 4 bases; J trimming: 8 bases; junction bases outside the gene matches: 3. CDR3 coding DNA: TGTGCCAGCTCACTTCGGACTAGCGGGAGGGATGAGCAGTTCTTC. This encodes CASSLRTSGRDEQFF.

CDR3 region: CASSVVGGPSSPLHF. The CDR3 DNA is TGTGCCAGCAGCGTAGTTGGCGGTCCAAGTTCACCCCTCCACTTT. This chain joins TRBV9 and TRBJ1-6, with D uncertain. Trimming pared 0 bases from V and 9 bases from J, leaving 13 bases between. The germline gives CDR1 SGDLS, CDR2 YYNGEE. The CDR3 loop spans 15 amino acids. Looking up the rest from reference TRBV9 and TRBJ1-6 gives the full variable domain: DSGVTQTPKHLITATGQRVTLRCSPRSGDLSVYWYQQSLDQGLQFLIQYYNGEERAKGNILERFSAQQFPDLHSELNLSSLELGDSALYFCASSVVGGPSSPLHFGNGTRLTVT.

The chain combines TRBV10-3 with TRBJ1-1; D gene ambiguous. The germline V and J ends were trimmed by 0 bases and 1 base, with 3 bases remaining between them. The germline CDR1 and CDR2 sequences are ENHRY and SYGVKD. This CDR3 has 13 residues. CDR3 coding DNA: TGTGCCATCAGTGAGTCCCAGAACACTGAAGCTTTCTTT. This codes for CAISESQNTEAFF.

This sequence joins TRBV19 and TRBJ1-5; the match to TRBD1 covers 7 bases. The CDR3 runs 16 residues. The germline CDR1 and CDR2 sequences are LNHDA and SQIVND (reference sequence). The J segment lost 4 bases and the V segment lost 7 bases, leaving 13 bases of the junction unmatched. The CDR3 loop is CASTHPLGQANQPQHF. As DNA, the CDR3 is TGTGCCAGTACCCACCCCCTTGGACAGGCTAATCAGCCCCAGCATTTT.

This clone was picked up one time. This chain connects TRBV5-1 to TRBJ1-2; D not certain. The CDR3 covers 13 residues. Trimming took off 0 bases at V and 4 bases at J, with 7 bases between the two ends. CDR1 and CDR2 (germline): SGHRS, YFSETQ. The CDR3 spells CASSLGEAYGYTF. CDR3 in DNA: TGCGCCAGCAGCTTGGGGGAGGCCTATGGCTACACCTTC.

A remark on this clone: The junction differs from germline at one of its ends, possibly a read error. The V and J genes are TRBV29-1 and TRBJ2-6; TRBD2 matches at 7 bases. The length of the CDR3 is 16 residues. The germline CDR1 and CDR2 sequences are SQVTM and ANQGSEA. The CDR3 sequence: CSVEEGTTSGANVLTF. Here the CDR3 DNA reads TGCAGCGTTGAGGAGGGGACTACCTCTGGGGCCAACGTGCTGACTTTC.

The rearrangement uses TRBV24-1 and TRBJ2-7, with a weak D call TRBD2 (6 bases). Trimming removed 5 bases from V and 2 bases from J, with 12 bases in between. Germline V CDR1 and CDR2: KGHDR, SFDVKD. This CDR3 is 14 amino acids long. CDR3 in amino acids: CATSAGAHPYEQYF. The CDR3 coding sequence is TGTGCCACCAGTGCGGGAGCCCACCCCTACGAGCAGTACTTC.

The rearrangement joins TRBV7-9 to TRBJ1-2; TRBD1 matches 7 bases. The CDR3 is made up of 13 amino acids. CDR1 and CDR2 (germline): SEHNR, FQNEAQ (reference sequence). Trimming removed 1 base from V and 9 bases from J; junction bases left unmatched: 5. CDR3 residues: CASSLEDRFSYTF. The CDR3 nucleotides read TGTGCCAGCAGCTTAGAGGACAGGTTCAGCTACACCTTC.

The chain has TRBV9 and TRBJ1-2; D gene ambiguous. Trimming stripped 0 bases from V and 8 bases from J, with 17 bases between. The CDR3 sequence is 15 residues long. Germline CDR1 SGDLS, CDR2 YYNGEE. CDR3 DNA: TGTGCCAGCAGCGTAGCTTTTGCGGGTTTTTGGGGCTACACCTTC. Translating it yields CASSVAFAGFWGYTF.

The chain uses TRBV4-1 and TRBJ2-7, with TRBD1 identical over 7 bases. The V gene's germline CDR1 is MGHRA and CDR2 YSYEKL. This CDR3 is 14 amino acids long. V trimming: 3 bases; J trimming: 3 bases; junction bases outside the gene matches: 5. CDR3 amino acids: CASSHQTGLYEQYF. CDR3 coding DNA: TGCGCCAGCAGCCACCAGACAGGGCTCTACGAGCAGTACTTC.

The rearrangement links TRBV28 to TRBJ2-1; a weak D match, TRBD2 (6 bases). Germline CDR1 is MDHEN and CDR2 is SYDVKM. V lost 6 bases and J 3 bases, leaving 18 bases between the germline ends. This CDR3 has 16 residues. DNA of the CDR3: TGTGCCAGCAGCACTTACTTAGTCGGGAGCTACAATGAGCAGTTCTTC. Its translation: CASSTYLVGSYNEQFF.

This clone was counted once. The rearrangement joins TRBV4-3 to TRBJ2-7; maybe TRBD1 (6 bases). The CDR3 runs to 17 residues. V was pared by 0 bases and J by 0 bases, with 15 bases between. Per the germline V gene, CDR1 is LGHNA and CDR2 is YSLEER. CDR3 nucleotides: TGCGCCAGCAGCCAAGACGTTCTGGGACATGACTCCTACGAGCAGTACTTC. Its translation: CASSQDVLGHDSYEQYF.

This clone occurred once. The chain links TRBV6-5 to TRBJ2-7; 8 bases match TRBD2. The CDR3 consists of 16 residues. Germline lookup yields CDR1 MNHEY and CDR2 SVGAGI. After removal of 0 bases from V and 3 bases from J, the junction contained 7 bases not matched to a gene. The CDR3 region is CASSYSVASGFYEQYF. CDR3 in DNA: TGTGCCAGCAGTTACTCAGTTGCTAGCGGGTTCTACGAGCAGTACTTC.

The chain uses TRBV30 and TRBJ1-4; D possibly corresponds to TRBD1 (5 bases). Germline CDR1 and CDR2: GTSNPN and SVGIG (reference sequence). The CDR3 has 12 amino acids. V lost 5 bases and J 4 bases, leaving 8 bases between the germline ends. The DNA of the CDR3 is TGTGCCTGGGGCAGGGATAATGAAAAACTGTTTTTT. Amino acid sequence: CAWGRDNEKLFF.

V gene TRBV28 combines with J gene TRBJ1-2; D not resolved. This CDR3 has 17 residues. Germline V gene data show CDR1 as MDHEN and CDR2 as SYDVKM. Trimming stripped 7 bases from V and 0 bases from J, with 21 bases between. CDR3 protein: CASTSSDLAVANYGYTF. The CDR3 DNA reads as TGTGCCAGCACCTCCTCTGACCTGGCGGTTGCTAACTATGGCTACACCTTC.

The genes are TRBV28 and TRBJ1-2, with unresolved D. Looked up from germline, CDR1 is MDHEN and CDR2 is SYDVKM. Trimming cost V 5 bases and J 7 bases, with 14 bases left between them. The CDR3 runs 13 residues. The CDR3 loop is CASSPVWELGYTF. DNA of the CDR3: TGTGCCAGCAGTCCTGTATGGGAGCTTGGCTACACCTTC.

The table lists this clone with a few counts. This chain connects TRBV28 to TRBJ1-6, with D hard to call. Trimming took off 3 bases at V and 9 bases at J, with 12 bases between the two ends. Per germline, CDR1 MDHEN and CDR2 SYDVKM. This CDR3 has 14 amino acids. CDR3: CASSFGQGLSPLHF. The CDR3 nucleotides read TGTGCCAGCAGTTTTGGGCAAGGCCTTTCACCCCTCCACTTT.